A selection of T cell receptor beta chains follows, all from one sample in a study of cytomegalovirus exposure and HLA in healthy donors. This table comes from immunoSEQ multiplex PCR, and its TCRdb copy is limited to in-frame clones, with some not included. The sample lists over 250,000 clones; 70% to 90% were seen once. Sequences were obtained from PBMCs. The receptors come from a woman aged 18-30 years in good health and CMV-seronegative. The CDR3 runs from the conserved cysteine through the conserved F or W. D genes are given only for firm matches. Some rows mark clone size as missing; the rest say once, few, many or name a class of expanded clone.

d_gene: TRBD2
j_gene: TRBJ2-1
abundance: once
v_gene: TRBV11-2
CDR3nt: TGTGCCAGCAGCTTAGATCGGGCTAGCGGGGGTAGCAATGAGCAGTTCTTC
CDR3aa: CASSLDRASGGSNEQFF

d_gene: NA
j_gene: TRBJ1-2
abundance: NA
v_gene: TRBV10-3
CDR3nt: TGTGCCATCAGTGAACAGTTCCTCTATGGCTACACCTTC
CDR3aa: CAISEQFLYGYTF

d_gene: TRBD1
j_gene: TRBJ1-2
abundance: NA
v_gene: TRBV30
CDR3nt: TGTGCCTGGAGGGGAATACAGGGGTTTTCGTTTTTGGGCTATGGCTACACCTTC
CDR3aa: CAWRGIQGFSFLGYGYTF

d_gene: NA
j_gene: TRBJ1-1
abundance: NA
v_gene: TRBV10-3
CDR3nt: TGTGCCATCAGTGAGTCTCTGGACAGCCCGAACACTGAAGCTTTCTTT
CDR3aa: CAISESLDSPNTEAFF

d_gene: NA
j_gene: TRBJ1-2
abundance: NA
v_gene: TRBV7-6
CDR3nt: TGTGCCAGCAGCTTAGGAGGGGGGGATGCCTATGGCTACACCTTC
CDR3aa: CASSLGGGDAYGYTF

d_gene: TRBD1
j_gene: TRBJ2-7
abundance: NA
v_gene: TRBV11-3
CDR3nt: TGTGCCAGCAGCCCGGGGACAGTGCAGTACTTC
CDR3aa: CASSPGTVQYF

d_gene: NA
j_gene: TRBJ1-4
abundance: NA
v_gene: TRBV28
CDR3nt: TGTGCCAGCAGTTTAGGGGGAGGAGCTGAAAAACTGTTTTTT
CDR3aa: CASSLGGGAEKLFF

d_gene: TRBD1
j_gene: TRBJ2-7
abundance: once
v_gene: TRBV28
CDR3nt: TGTGCCAGCAGTCCCCTCCGGGACAGCTCCTACGAGCAGTACTTC
CDR3aa: CASSPLRDSSYEQYF

d_gene: TRBD1
j_gene: TRBJ2-7
abundance: NA
v_gene: TRBV27
CDR3nt: TGTGCCAGCAGCTTAGGGACAGAGAGCTCCTACGAGCAGTACTTC
CDR3aa: CASSLGTESSYEQYF

d_gene: TRBD2
j_gene: TRBJ2-1
abundance: NA
v_gene: TRBV5-6
CDR3nt: TGTGCCAGCAGCTGGACTAGCCCCGACAATGAGCAGTTCTTC
CDR3aa: CASSWTSPDNEQFF

d_gene: NA
j_gene: TRBJ1-5
abundance: NA
v_gene: TRBV9
CDR3nt: TGTGCCAGCAGCAAAGGGGATCAGCCCCAGCATTTT
CDR3aa: CASSKGDQPQHF

d_gene: TRBD2
j_gene: TRBJ2-7
abundance: NA
v_gene: TRBV29-1
CDR3nt: TGCAGCGTAGTTAGCGGGACCTCCTACGAGCAGTACTTC
CDR3aa: CSVVSGTSYEQYF

d_gene: TRBD2
j_gene: TRBJ2-1
abundance: NA
v_gene: TRBV11-3
CDR3nt: TGTGCCAGCAGCTTAGTGACAGGACTAGCCAATGAGCAGTTCTTC
CDR3aa: CASSLVTGLANEQFF

d_gene: TRBD1
j_gene: TRBJ1-2
abundance: once
v_gene: TRBV4-3
CDR3nt: TGCGCCAGCAGCCAAGACGGGACAGGCAGTGGCTATGGCTACACCTTC
CDR3aa: CASSQDGTGSGYGYTF

d_gene: NA
j_gene: TRBJ1-1
abundance: NA
v_gene: TRBV6-5
CDR3nt: TGTGCCAGCAGCCAAGGGGTGAGGAGCACTGAAGCTTTCTTT
CDR3aa: CASSQGVRSTEAFF

d_gene: TRBD1
j_gene: TRBJ1-2
abundance: NA
v_gene: TRBV7-9
CDR3nt: TGTGCCAGCACCGTGGGACAGGGCGTTGGCTACACCTTC
CDR3aa: CASTVGQGVGYTF

d_gene: NA
j_gene: TRBJ1-1
abundance: NA
v_gene: TRBV19
CDR3nt: TGTGCCAGTAGTATTGGCATGAACACTGAAGCTTTCTTT
CDR3aa: CASSIGMNTEAFF

d_gene: NA
j_gene: TRBJ2-7
abundance: NA
v_gene: TRBV6-5
CDR3nt: TGTGCCAGCAGTTTAGGGCGGGGACCCTACGAGCAGTACTTC
CDR3aa: CASSLGRGPYEQYF

d_gene: TRBD1
j_gene: TRBJ2-3
abundance: NA
v_gene: TRBV5-1
CDR3nt: TGCGCCAGCAGCTTCACAGGGGTGACCACAGATACGCAGTATTTT
CDR3aa: CASSFTGVTTDTQYF

d_gene: NA
j_gene: TRBJ1-2
abundance: NA
v_gene: TRBV11-2
CDR3nt: TGTGCCAGCAGCTTAGATAACGGGAGCTACACCTTC
CDR3aa: CASSLDNGSYTF

d_gene: TRBD2
j_gene: TRBJ2-1
abundance: NA
v_gene: TRBV5-1
CDR3nt: TGCGCCAGCAGCTTGGAAGCGGGGGGTTACAATGAGCAGTTCTTC
CDR3aa: CASSLEAGGYNEQFF

d_gene: NA
j_gene: TRBJ2-5
abundance: NA
v_gene: TRBV6-1
CDR3nt: TGTGCCAGCGCAGTTACAACATCCCCCGAGACCCAGTACTTC
CDR3aa: CASAVTTSPETQYF

d_gene: TRBD1
j_gene: TRBJ1-6
abundance: NA
v_gene: TRBV7-2
CDR3nt: TGTGCCGGGGGCAGGGGGATTAATTCACCCCTCCACTTT
CDR3aa: CAGGRGINSPLHF

d_gene: NA
j_gene: TRBJ2-5
abundance: NA
v_gene: TRBV9
CDR3nt: TGTGCCAGCAACAGACTAGTCCAAGAGACCCAGTACTTC
CDR3aa: CASNRLVQETQYF

d_gene: NA
j_gene: TRBJ2-7
abundance: once
v_gene: TRBV6-5
CDR3nt: TGTGCCAGCAGTTCTGGGGCCACTGACCCCTACGAGCAGTACTTC
CDR3aa: CASSSGATDPYEQYF

d_gene: NA
j_gene: TRBJ1-6
abundance: NA
v_gene: TRBV6-6
CDR3nt: TGTGCCAGCAGTTACTCTGAGGGCCATAATTCACCCCTCCACTTT
CDR3aa: CASSYSEGHNSPLHF

d_gene: TRBD2
j_gene: TRBJ2-7
abundance: NA
v_gene: TRBV6-5
CDR3nt: TGTGCCAGCAGTACAGGACTAGGTGTCGGGGAGCAGTACTTC
CDR3aa: CASSTGLGVGEQYF

d_gene: TRBD1
j_gene: TRBJ1-2
abundance: NA
v_gene: TRBV9
CDR3nt: TGTGCCAGCAGCGAGGAGACAGGGTCCGGCTACACCTTC
CDR3aa: CASSEETGSGYTF

d_gene: TRBD1
j_gene: TRBJ2-5
abundance: NA
v_gene: TRBV7-9
CDR3nt: TGTGCCAGCAGCCCCCGGGACAGGGGATCGAGGACCCAGTACTTC
CDR3aa: CASSPRDRGSRTQYF

d_gene: TRBD1
j_gene: TRBJ2-7
abundance: NA
v_gene: TRBV7-8
CDR3nt: TGTGCCAGCAGCAACGCTCCGGGACAGGGGTTTTCCTACGAGCAGTACTTC
CDR3aa: CASSNAPGQGFSYEQYF

d_gene: TRBD1
j_gene: TRBJ1-1
abundance: NA
v_gene: TRBV11-3
CDR3nt: TGTGCCAGCAGCTTTACGGACAGGGAAGCTTTCTTT
CDR3aa: CASSFTDREAFF

d_gene: TRBD2
j_gene: TRBJ2-7
abundance: NA
v_gene: TRBV6-5
CDR3nt: TGTGCCAGCAGCCACGAAGCGGGGGGCGGGTACGAGCAGTACTTC
CDR3aa: CASSHEAGGGYEQYF

d_gene: NA
j_gene: TRBJ2-2
abundance: NA
v_gene: TRBV7-7
CDR3nt: TGTGCTAGCAGCTTGTCGGCAGGGAGGAACGAGAGGGAGCTGTTTTTT
CDR3aa: CASSLSAGRNERELFF

d_gene: TRBD1
j_gene: TRBJ2-3
abundance: NA
v_gene: TRBV14
CDR3nt: TGTGCCAGCAGCCAAGATAGGTGGACAGGGGTGACAGATACGCAGTATTTT
CDR3aa: CASSQDRWTGVTDTQYF

d_gene: TRBD1
j_gene: TRBJ2-5
abundance: NA
v_gene: TRBV30
CDR3nt: TGTGCCTGGAGTGTACTACAGGGGGAGACCCAGTACTTC
CDR3aa: CAWSVLQGETQYF

d_gene: TRBD1
j_gene: TRBJ1-2
abundance: NA
v_gene: TRBV28
CDR3nt: TGTGCCAGCAGTTTCTACGGACAGGCCCACTATGGCTACACCTTC
CDR3aa: CASSFYGQAHYGYTF

d_gene: NA
j_gene: TRBJ2-7
abundance: NA
v_gene: TRBV2
CDR3nt: TGTGCCAGCAGCCGCGAGACAGACTTCAGCTTCTACGAGCAGTACTTC
CDR3aa: CASSRETDFSFYEQYF

d_gene: TRBD1
j_gene: TRBJ2-1
abundance: NA
v_gene: TRBV29-1
CDR3nt: TGCAGCGTTAGACAGGGGGCTTACAATGAGCAGTTCTTC
CDR3aa: CSVRQGAYNEQFF

d_gene: TRBD1
j_gene: TRBJ2-7
abundance: NA
v_gene: TRBV19
CDR3nt: TGTGCCAGTAGTACTGAGACAGGGGAGGACGACGAGCAGTACTTC
CDR3aa: CASSTETGEDDEQYF

d_gene: NA
j_gene: TRBJ2-7
abundance: NA
v_gene: TRBV21-1
CDR3nt: TGTGCCAGCAGCAAGACAGGGGCAGACTCCTACGAGCAGTACTTC
CDR3aa: CASSKTGADSYEQYF

d_gene: TRBD1
j_gene: TRBJ2-7
abundance: NA
v_gene: TRBV7-9
CDR3nt: TGTGCCAGCAGCTTAAGTGGGACAGAAACCTACGAGCAGTACTTC
CDR3aa: CASSLSGTETYEQYF

d_gene: NA
j_gene: TRBJ1-2
abundance: NA
v_gene: TRBV4-3
CDR3nt: TGCGCCAGCAGCCAGGGAACAGGGCTTTCTAACTATGGCTACACCTTC
CDR3aa: CASSQGTGLSNYGYTF

d_gene: TRBD2
j_gene: TRBJ2-1
abundance: NA
v_gene: TRBV19
CDR3nt: TGTGCCAGTAGTAGAGCGGGAGGGCCCTTCAATGAGCAGTTCTTC
CDR3aa: CASSRAGGPFNEQFF

d_gene: TRBD1
j_gene: TRBJ1-1
abundance: NA
v_gene: TRBV27
CDR3nt: TGTGCCAGCAGTCCGTCCTTACGAGGAGGGGGCCGGGGCACTGAAGCTTTCTTT
CDR3aa: CASSPSLRGGGRGTEAFF

d_gene: TRBD1
j_gene: TRBJ1-4
abundance: few
v_gene: TRBV11-2
CDR3nt: TGTGCCAGCAGCCTCACTCGGGACAGTTATGAAAAACTGTTTTTT
CDR3aa: CASSLTRDSYEKLFF